This T cell receptor beta chain was sequenced in a study of T cell changes during pregnancy in multiple sclerosis. Some clones are missing from TCRdb's copy, which holds only in-frame ones; the method was immunoSEQ multiplex PCR. This table holds some 100,000 clones, 90% to 95% found once. The CDR3 totals 15 residues. Germline CDR1 MNHNS, CDR2 SASEGT. V trimming: 6 bases; J trimming: 0 bases; junction bases outside the gene matches: 3. This receptor was identified in a female donor with multiple sclerosis, enrolled in a pregnancy study. The chain is built from TRBV6-1 and TRBJ2-3; TRBD2 aligns across 10 bases. Here the sequenced sample was peripheral blood, taken before pregnancy. CDR3 protein: CASSSLAGSTDTQYF. DNA of the CDR3: TGTGCCAGCAGCTCACTAGCGGGAAGCACAGATACGCAGTATTTT.